This T cell receptor (beta chain) was retrieved from a study of T cells in Graves' hyperthyroidism and ophthalmopathy. As concerns this clonotype: Its antigen is unknown.

The study, taken as a whole, reports: The blood repertoire included most of the expanded thyroid clonotypes above 0.001. The model's output predicted ophthalmopathy at a median of roughly seven months prior to onset. A 13 V-J signature model discriminated ophthalmopathy versus stable hyperthyroidism.

The CDR3 regions of TCR beta were amplified from RNA transcripts. In the first-round RT-PCR of the TCR CDR3, the HTBI primer set was used. MiXCR, applied by TCRdb to the multiplex PCR reads, yields one record per CDR3 protein. The sample has around 420,000 distinct CDR3 sequences; roughly an eighth are singletons. Specimen: blood. The clonotype originates from a young woman with Graves' hyperthyroidism.

The CDR3 protein is CSVDPTYGYTF. As DNA, the CDR3 is TGCAGCGTTGACCCCACGTATGGCTACACCTTC. The chain recombines TRBV29-1 with TRBJ1-2; D is undetermined. There are 11 residues in the CDR3. The V and J ends lost 3 bases and 5 bases respectively, with 7 bases between them. Germline-derived CDR1 and CDR2 are SQVTM and ANQGSEA. Together with reference TRBV29-1 and TRBJ1-2, the CDR3 gives the full variable domain: SAVISQKPSRDICQRGTSLTIQCQVDSQVTMMFWYRQQPGQSLTLIATANQGSEATYESGFVIDKFPISRPNLTFSTLTVSNMSPEDSSIYLCSVDPTYGYTFGSGTRLTVV.